Described below is a single T cell receptor beta chain sequence and its context. Its target is not known. The draw of peripheral blood yielded roughly 10 milliliters from each donor. The record originates from a study of blood T cells in healthy people across ages. Findings of the study overall: Expanded clonotype shifts may have been confounded, as the donors had an unknown CMV status. Comparison with aged donors showed that long-lived donors had more naive CD4+ cells and higher diversity.

Trimming took 5 bases from V and 2 from J, leaving 11 bases between them. Germline V lookup: CDR1 SGHTA, CDR2 FQGNSA. This CDR3 region has 14 residues. A second PCR of about 7 to 11 cycles used a sample-barcoded 5' primer and a J-beta primer mix. A 12-random-nucleotide template-switch adaptor tagged each cDNA molecule. One entry per CDR3 protein results from TCRdb running MiXCR on the 5' RACE reads. Of 800,000 to 950,000 distinct CDR3 sequences detected, roughly 52% appear once; the ten largest clones hold roughly an eighth. Sequenced input: blood. This rearrangement joins TRBV7-2 to TRBJ2-3; perhaps TRBD2 as D (6 bases). The TCR sequence derives from a man aged 25-40 years in good health. The CDR3 region is CASSDRDFTDTQYF. DNA for the CDR3: TGTGCCAGCAGCGACCGGGACTTCACAGATACGCAGTATTTT.